Presented here are 21 T cell receptor beta chains from one specimen sequenced in a study of human T cells and chemical hapten exposure. TCRdb recomputed calls from the RACE reads with MiXCR, one row per CDR3 protein. Seen here are 69,000 or so distinct CDR3 sequences, 10% observed once, and the top ten hold around 7%. Time point here: patch test 2, 6 weeks after DPC sensitization. Described treatment: therapeutic diphenylcyclopropenone sensitization with weekly scalp DPC. The sequenced sample was whole blood, obtained in connection with sensitization to the hapten diphenylcyclopropenone (DPC). These receptors were obtained from a woman between 45 and 60 years old with alopecia areata. Some clones in this sample may be carry-over from other donors' samples.

In this sample, this clonotype turned up a few times. This chain links TRBV7-9 with TRBJ2-3; D gene unclear. The CDR3 is made up of 12 amino acids. Germline V gives CDR1 SEHNR, CDR2 FQNEAQ (reference sequence). With 5 bases removed from V and 5 bases from J, the gap between germline ends came to 8 bases. CDR3 protein: CASSHAIDTQYF. In DNA form, the CDR3 reads TGTGCCAGCAGCCACGCTATAGATACGCAGTATTTT.

This clonotype has ten or more counts. V usage is TRBV20-1 and J usage is TRBJ2-1; the D is unclear. The CDR3 covers 12 residues. Germline V gives CDR1 DFQATT, CDR2 SNEGSKA (reference sequence). V shed 0 bases and J shed 10 bases, with 10 bases lying between them. CDR3 DNA sequence: TGCAGTGCTAGAGAGGGTGAGCGAGAGCAGTTCTTC. Translating it yields CSAREGEREQFF.

Concerning this clonotype itself: A read error is possible here, since a much larger clone lies one base away. The chain recombines TRBV5-1 with TRBJ2-2; unclear D gene. Germline V gene sequence: CDR1 SGHRS, CDR2 YFSETQ. The CDR3 has 16 residues. The CDR3 reads CSSSLEQFANTGELFF. CDR3 sequence (DNA): TGCTCCAGCAGCTTGGAACAGTTCGCGAACACCGGGGAGCTGTTTTTT.

This clonotype was observed at least ten times. J is TRBJ2-5 and V is TRBV20-1, with 7 bases matching TRBD1. CDR1 is DFQATT and CDR2 is SNEGSKA in the germline V gene (reference sequence). This CDR3 has 14 amino acids. V dropped 3 bases and J dropped 2; count of bases not matched to a gene: 6. This CDR3 reads CSASLVRGQETQYF. The CDR3 DNA sequence: TGCAGTGCTAGTTTGGTCAGGGGGCAAGAGACCCAGTACTTC.

This clonotype was counted ten times or more. V is TRBV20-1 and J is TRBJ2-1, with unresolved D. Germline-derived CDR1 and CDR2 are DFQATT and SNEGSKA (reference sequence). V dropped 3 bases and J dropped 15 bases, with 15 bases sitting between them. This CDR3 comprises 11 residues. The DNA of the CDR3 is TGCAGTGCTAGGACCCTTGAAGGACCGTTCTTC. Protein sequence: CSARTLEGPFF.

This chain links TRBV24-1 with TRBJ1-2; 8 bases match TRBD1. The CDR3 length is 12 residues. V trimming: 10 bases; J trimming: 8 bases; junction bases outside the gene matches: 8. Germline V gives CDR1 KGHDR, CDR2 SFDVKD. CDR3 loop: CATSQGAKGYTF. The CDR3 DNA sequence: TGTGCCACGAGCCAGGGGGCGAAAGGCTACACCTTC.

The chain is built from TRBV19 and TRBJ1-1, with 11 bases matching TRBD1. V was clipped by 7 bases and J by 5 bases; unmatched bases: 15. CDR3 length equals 17 residues. CDR1 and CDR2 (germline): LNHDA, SQIVND (reference sequence). CDR3 nucleotide sequence: TGTGCCAGTAACGACGTCTGGACAGGGGGCGTTCGGACTGAAGCTTTCTTT. Its translation is CASNDVWTGGVRTEAFF.

A few counts support this clonotype. The genes are TRBV3-1 and TRBJ2-5, with 11 bases lining up with TRBD2. Germline trimming cut 7 bases from V and 3 bases from J; bases unmatched to any gene: 7. The CDR3 sequence is 15 residues long. CDR1 is LGHDT, CDR2 YNNKEL, per germline (reference sequence). The DNA for the CDR3 is TGTGCCAGCACGACGACTAGCGGGATGGAAGAGACCCAGTACTTC. Translation gives CASTTTSGMEETQYF.

The J gene is TRBJ2-2, the V gene TRBV28; 9 bases match TRBD2. The germline V gene encodes CDR1 MDHEN and CDR2 SYDVKM. The CDR3 has 17 residues. The junction had 12 bases not matched to a gene; V was cut back by 6 bases and J by 4 bases. Here the CDR3 DNA reads TGTGCCAGCAGGCCCTCTAGCGGGACCCGAGTCACCGGGGAGCTGTTTTTT. Residues: CASRPSSGTRVTGELFF. Full variable domain (outside the CDR3, taken from reference TRBV28 and TRBJ2-2): DVKVTQSSRYLVKRTGEKVFLECVQDMDHENMFWYRQDPGLGLRLIYFSYDVKMKEKGDIPEGYSVSREKKERFSLILESASTNQTSMYLCASRPSSGTRVTGELFFGEGSRLTVL.

The gene calls are TRBV10-3 and TRBJ1-5; D is uncertain. The CDR3 runs to 16 residues. Germline V lookup: CDR1 ENHRY, CDR2 SYGVKD. V was shortened by 0 bases and J by 1 base, with 10 bases between the two germline ends. The CDR3 spells CAISESSPASNQPQHF. In DNA form, the CDR3 reads TGTGCCATCAGTGAGTCGTCACCGGCGAGCAATCAGCCCCAGCATTTT.

The chain recombines TRBV6-1 with TRBJ2-3; 7 bases align to TRBD2. Trimming cost V 3 bases and J 4 bases; bases outside gene matches: 7. The CDR3 loop spans 15 amino acids. In germline, CDR1 is MNHNS, CDR2 SASEGT. The CDR3 sequence is CASSDLAGVSDTQYF. The CDR3 nucleotides are TGTGCCAGCAGTGATTTGGCGGGGGTTTCAGATACGCAGTATTTT.

This clonotype was picked up a small number of times. The chain employs TRBV21-1 and TRBJ1-6. TRBV21-1 is listed as a pseudogene. The CDR3 has 20 amino acids. The CDR3, as DNA: TGTGCCAGCAGCAAAGGGCCGAGGCGGGGAAATAGCTCCTATAATTCACCCCTCCACTTT. Translation gives CASSKGPRRGNSSYNSPLHF.

CDR3 residues: CSVHRNTEAFF. In DNA, the CDR3 is TGCAGCGTGCATAGGAACACTGAAGCTTTCTTT. The chain uses TRBV29-1 and TRBJ1-1; D remains unclear. The germline gives CDR1 SQVTM, CDR2 ANQGSEA. With 6 bases removed from V and 1 base from J, the gap between germline ends came to 6 bases. The CDR3 spans 11 residues.

This clonotype was observed at least ten times. CDR3 loop: CASSPGQMNTEAFF. The CDR3 region has the DNA TGTGCCAGCAGTCCCGGACAGATGAACACTGAAGCTTTCTTT. The chain has TRBV6-5 and TRBJ1-1; TRBD1 might be the D (6 bases). The CDR3 loop spans 14 amino acids. From germline, CDR1 is MNHEY and CDR2 SVGAGI. V shed 5 bases and J shed 0 bases, with 10 bases lying between them.

The chain has TRBV20-1 and TRBJ1-2, with 7 bases lining up with TRBD1. V gave up 6 bases and J gave up 8 bases; unmatched junction bases: 9. This CDR3 has 12 residues. Germline V gene sequence: CDR1 DFQATT, CDR2 SNEGSKA (reference sequence). The DNA for the CDR3 is TGCAGTGCCACGGACAGGCCAGGCGGCTACACCTTC. This encodes CSATDRPGGYTF.

This clonotype came up many times. J is TRBJ2-7 and V is TRBV5-4; either TRBD1 or TRBD2 may supply D (5 bases each). This CDR3 comprises 13 residues. Per germline, CDR1 SGHNT and CDR2 YYREEE (reference sequence). Trimming shortened V by 4 bases and J by 3 bases, and 11 bases separated the two germline ends. The CDR3 protein is CASSRGPYYEQYF. CDR3 bases: TGTGCCAGCAGCCGGGGCCCCTACTACGAGCAGTACTTC.

This clonotype was observed a few times. The chain links TRBV7-2 to TRBJ2-2; 10 bases fit TRBD2. Germline V gene lookup returns CDR1 SGHTA and CDR2 FQGNSA. J was trimmed by 4 bases and V by 2 bases; bases with no gene match: 10. The CDR3 length is 18 residues. Here the CDR3 reads CASSLFSGRPSTTGELFF. In nucleotides, the CDR3 is TGTGCCAGCAGCTTATTTAGCGGGAGGCCCTCGACCACCGGGGAGCTGTTTTTT.

This clonotype was found a few times. This CDR3 reads CASSLSRQSNQPQHF. CDR3 nucleotides: TGTGCCAGCAGTTTGAGTCGGCAGAGCAATCAGCCCCAGCATTTT. The chain is built from TRBV12-3 or TRBV12-4 and TRBJ1-5; unclear D gene. The ends were cut back, 3 bases at V and 1 base at J, with 10 bases in the middle. This CDR3 is 15 amino acids long.

This clonotype was observed at least ten times. The V and J genes are TRBV29-1 and TRBJ1-3; D is possibly TRBD1 (6 bases). The ends were cut back, 6 bases at V and 2 bases at J, with 11 bases in the middle. Per germline, CDR1 SQVTM and CDR2 ANQGSEA. The CDR3 is 13 residues long. This CDR3 reads CSVTGNPGNTIYF. The CDR3 nucleotides read TGCAGCGTCACAGGGAATCCTGGAAACACCATATATTTT.

This clonotype was seen repeatedly, ten times or more. The chain combines TRBV29-1 with TRBJ2-4; 7 nucleotides align to TRBD2. V was clipped by 7 bases and J by 7 bases; unmatched bases: 13. The CDR3 is 14 residues long. The germline V gene has CDR1 SQVTM and CDR2 ANQGSEA. The DNA of the CDR3 is TGCAGCGCGGGGGGTCTGGCAGGAGTGAACATTCAGTACTTC. Its translation is CSAGGLAGVNIQYF.

This clonotype occurred a few times. The J gene is TRBJ2-7, the V gene TRBV29-1; 7 bases fit TRBD1. J was trimmed by 3 bases and V by 4 bases; bases with no gene match: 6. The CDR3 extends over 13 amino acids. CDR1 SQVTM and CDR2 ANQGSEA come from the germline V gene. CDR3 bases: TGCAGCGTTGGAAACAGGGGTAGCTACGAGCAGTACTTC. The encoded protein is CSVGNRGSYEQYF.